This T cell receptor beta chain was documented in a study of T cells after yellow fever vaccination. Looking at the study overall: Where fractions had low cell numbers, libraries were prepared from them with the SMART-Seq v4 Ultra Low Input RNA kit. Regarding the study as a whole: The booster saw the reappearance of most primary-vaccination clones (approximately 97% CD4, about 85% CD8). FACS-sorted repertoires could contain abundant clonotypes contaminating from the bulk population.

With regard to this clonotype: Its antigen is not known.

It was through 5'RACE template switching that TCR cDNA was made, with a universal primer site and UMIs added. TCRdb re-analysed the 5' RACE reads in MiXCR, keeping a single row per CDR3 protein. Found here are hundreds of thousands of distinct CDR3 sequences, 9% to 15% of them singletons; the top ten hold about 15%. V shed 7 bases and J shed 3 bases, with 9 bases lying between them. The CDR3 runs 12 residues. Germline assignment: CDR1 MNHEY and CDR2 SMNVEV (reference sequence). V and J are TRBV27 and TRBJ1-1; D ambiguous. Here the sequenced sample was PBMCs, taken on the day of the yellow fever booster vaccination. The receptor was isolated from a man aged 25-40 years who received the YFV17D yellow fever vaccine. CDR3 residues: CASKGGYTEAFF. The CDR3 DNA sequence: TGTGCCAGCAAGGGCGGGTACACTGAAGCTTTCTTT.